This TCR beta chain emerged from a study of siplizumab effects on memory and regulatory T cells. General study points: Naive T cells looked more diverse than memory cells, and they looked like major contributors to the alloresponse.

A remark on this clone: Its target is unknown.

From germline, CDR1 is SEHNR and CDR2 FQNEAQ (reference sequence). V lost 4 bases and J 3 bases, leaving 9 bases between the germline ends. CDR3 length: 14 amino acids. Profiling relied on immunoSEQ multiplex PCR, and the TCRdb table lists in-frame clones only, not all of them. The sample records some 46,000 clones, over 90% being singletons. This sequence originates from a human donor in good health. The chain combines TRBV7-9 with TRBJ2-2, with D uncertain. Source material: CD8+ T cells sorted from blood. CDR3: CASSSFSHTGELFF. The DNA for the CDR3 is TGTGCCAGCAGCTCGTTTTCCCACACCGGGGAGCTGTTTTTT.